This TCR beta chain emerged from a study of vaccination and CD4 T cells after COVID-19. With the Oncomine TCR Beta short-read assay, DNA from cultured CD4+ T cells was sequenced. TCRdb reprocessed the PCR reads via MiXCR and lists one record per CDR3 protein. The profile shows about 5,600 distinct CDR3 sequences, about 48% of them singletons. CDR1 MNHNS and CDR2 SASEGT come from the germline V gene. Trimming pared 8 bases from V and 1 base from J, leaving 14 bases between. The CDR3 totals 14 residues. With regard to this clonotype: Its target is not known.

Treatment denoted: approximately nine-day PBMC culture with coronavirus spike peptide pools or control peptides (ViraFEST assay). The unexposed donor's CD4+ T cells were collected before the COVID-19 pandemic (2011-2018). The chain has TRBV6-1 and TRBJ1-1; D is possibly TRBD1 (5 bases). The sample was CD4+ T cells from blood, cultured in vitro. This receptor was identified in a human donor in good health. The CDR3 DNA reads TGTGCCAGCTACCCCCGGAGGGGGAACACTGAAGCTTTCTTT. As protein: CASYPRRGNTEAFF.